This TCR beta chain appears in the sequencing data of a study of cytomegalovirus exposure and HLA in healthy donors. Study-wide results and caveats: Because they were indistinguishable, some V segments, including TRBV6-2 and TRBV6-3, were excluded. Cytomegalovirus association was assigned to under 200 TCR beta chains.

The V end lost 1 base, the J end lost 0 bases, and 10 bases lay between the germline ends. CDR3 length: 16 amino acids. Germline CDR1 reads SGHVS; CDR2 reads FNYEAQ. Healthy bone marrow donors made up the donor group. In the PCR, 60 Vbeta and 13 Jbeta primers were used. Per the study methods: As a later analysis found, there were about 80 million unique TCR beta chains, of which roughly 11 million were shared. The protocol was immunoSEQ multiplex PCR, while the TCRdb copy is restricted to in-frame clones and leaves out a portion. Clone size and V and J calls were adopted from that table, with D and trimming inferred from the DNA. The sample comprises about 190,000 clones, 65% to 75% of which are singletons, and more than 4% rests with the top ten. For this clone: Its antigen is undetermined. This specimen includes other DNA sequences encoding the same CDR3.

The sample consisted of PBMCs. The receptor's source is a man younger than 40 in good health and CMV-seropositive. The genes are TRBV7-6 and TRBJ1-5; D is unresolved. Here the CDR3 DNA reads TGTGCCAGCAGCTTAGGGCCCCGGGGTAGCAATCAGCCCCAGCATTTT. As protein: CASSLGPRGSNQPQHF. Full variable domain (remainder filled in from reference TRBV7-6 and TRBJ1-5): GAGVSQSPRYKVTKRGQDVALRCDPISGHVSLYWYRQALGQGPEFLTYFNYEAQQDKSGLPNDRFSAERPEGSISTLTIQRTEQRDSAMYRCASSLGPRGSNQPQHFGDGTRLSIL.